This T cell receptor (beta chain) was sequenced in a study of blood T cell repertoires in COVID-19 (dated by TCRdb to the early 2020s). Notes on the research overall: The collaborator samples originated in the United States, Italy and Spain and spanned the acute and convalescent phases of COVID-19. The material from the prospective study consisted of cDNA or gDNA derived from T cells, B-cell-depleted T cells, or PBMCs. Deeply sampled blood TCRbeta repertoires from subjects exposed to, actively infected with, or recovered from COVID-19 were included in the dataset. The repertoires were released in a freely available public database meant as a resource for research on the immune response to SARS-CoV-2. Samples were obtained from the ongoing ImmuneRACE study (first 160 participants) and from 1,200 or so subjects provided by 6 global collaborators. The sample metadata nearly always contained a de-identified subject ID, COVID-19 status, age in years and sex. Where available, HLA class I and class II types were obtained from metadata supplied by the sample provider rather than from assay-based typing.

Turning to this clone: Its antigen is currently not known. No much larger clone exists at a distance of one base, and base qualities are not known.

The immunoSEQ Assay, a bias-controlled multiplex PCR, was used to amplify TCRbeta CDR3 regions from genomic DNA. The authors' pipeline ran thus. Nucleated cell counts per sample were estimated from amplification of reference gene primers within the assay. To quantify the absolute abundance of each unique TCRbeta CDR3 rearrangement, sequence reads were collapsed and filtered. Productive Simpson clonality was computed per sample as the square root of Simpson's diversity index over productive rearrangements. What TCRdb holds here is the immuneACCESS table cut down to in-frame rearrangements. Part of the clones is not present; checked against another copy, under half of the missing clones reflect an unresolved V gene, and the others are unexplained. V and J calls and clone size follow that table, whereas D and trimming were derived from the DNA. The sample contains some 340,000 clones, about 87% of them found a single time. The ten most abundant clones make up 5.3% of the sample.

What the authors observed across the whole study: Clinical and demographic metadata were provided uncurated, with the amount varying by source and participant.

In the prospective study, participants were roughly 18 to 100 years old, resided in 24 geographic areas of the United States, and were enrolled through a virtual design. To assign participants to cohorts, the prospective study relied on clinical history that participants themselves reported in a screening survey and a study questionnaire. Recovered participants in ImmuneRACE Cohort 3 were defined as having two consecutive negative NP/OP PCR tests, clearance from a healthcare professional, or resolution of symptoms. In the prospective study, mobile phlebotomists collected whole blood, serum and a nasopharyngeal or oropharyngeal swab from each participant. Additional blood draws and questionnaires over an approximately two-month period could optionally be provided by prospective study participants. Before DNA extraction, blood samples from the prospective study were shipped at room temperature or frozen.

This TCR derives from a woman in her 30s who had recovered from COVID-19. The material sequenced was PBMCs or T cells enriched from blood (not recorded which).

The DNA is as follows: TGTGCCAGCAGCAGACAGAGGACAATGGATGGCTACACCTTC. The resulting protein is CASSRQRTMDGYTF. The sequence links TRBV5-4 to TRBJ1-2; 5 matching bases give a weak D call of TRBD1. At the junction V is shortened by 4 bases and J by 6 bases, with 16 bases in between. From the cysteine through the phenylalanine, the CDR3 covers 14 amino acids. Only the CDR3 part of the read is kept: 42 bases, read in frame from the first base. According to the germline V gene (reference sequence), CDR1 reads SGHNT and CDR2 reads YYREEE. Here the CDR3 is joined to the reference TRBV5-4 and TRBJ1-2 genes, and the full variable domain is: ETGVTQSPTHLIKTRGQQVTLRCSSQSGHNTVSWYQQALGQGPQFIFQYYREEENGRGNFPPRFSGLQFPNYSSELNVNALELDDSALYLCASSRQRTMDGYTFGSGTRLTVV.